These T cell receptor beta chains were read from a single sample in a study of T-cell memory formation after mild COVID-19. In TCRdb, the 5' RACE reads were re-called with MiXCR into one record per CDR3 protein. Here the sample spans 500,000 to 650,000 distinct CDR3 sequences, roughly a fifth being singletons. The sample was PBMCs or a T cell subset sorted from them (not recorded which). These receptors were obtained from an adult woman who had mild COVID-19 (a few samples of this study predate the infection). Cell type and time point are not known. The CDR3 runs from the conserved cysteine through the conserved F or W. A D gene is named only where the DNA matches it firmly. Only part of the rows carry a size: once, few, many, or a class if the clone is expanded.

-,TRBJ1-1,12,TRBV29-1,-,CSVDVENTEAFF,TGCAGCGTTGACGTGGAGAACACTGAAGCTTTCTTT
TRBD1,TRBJ2-3,16,TRBV20-1,-,CSARDGGQGHADTQYF,TGCAGTGCTAGAGATGGGGGACAGGGTCACGCAGATACGCAGTATTTT
-,TRBJ1-1,14,TRBV10-3,-,CAISARTENTEAFF,TGTGCCATCAGTGCCCGGACGGAGAACACTGAAGCTTTCTTT
-,TRBJ2-7,18,TRBV4-3,once,CASSQAPAMATTTYEQYF,TGCGCCAGCAGCCAAGCGCCGGCCATGGCAACGACCACCTACGAGCAGTACTTC
TRBD2,TRBJ2-1,14,TRBV20-1,-,CSGKGGPDYNEQFF,TGCAGTGGCAAGGGAGGGCCCGATTACAATGAGCAGTTCTTC
TRBD2,TRBJ2-2,14,TRBV4-2,-,CASSYPGRTGELFF,TGTGCCAGCAGCTACCCCGGGAGGACCGGGGAGCTGTTTTTT
-,TRBJ1-2,13,TRBV3-1,-,CASSQEGQYGYTF,TGTGCCAGCAGCCAAGAAGGGCAGTATGGCTACACCTTC
-,TRBJ1-2,16,TRBV5-6,-,CASSGGQPWPVYGYTF,TGTGCCAGCAGCGGAGGACAACCATGGCCCGTCTATGGCTACACCTTC
-,TRBJ2-2,16,TRBV9,few,CASSVGSAANTGELFF,TGTGCCAGCAGCGTAGGCTCGGCGGCGAACACCGGGGAGCTGTTTTTT
-,TRBJ2-1,16,TRBV20-1,-,CSAPQRGKYLYNEQFF,TGCAGTGCACCCCAACGGGGCAAATACCTCTACAATGAGCAGTTCTTC
-,TRBJ2-7,15,TRBV7-2,few,CASSLTGTVTYEQYF,TGTGCCAGCAGCTTAACAGGGACGGTTACCTACGAGCAGTACTTC
-,TRBJ2-7,15,TRBV9,-,CASSVSQDSRYEQYF,TGTGCCAGCAGCGTATCGCAGGACTCCCGCTACGAGCAGTACTTC
TRBD1,TRBJ1-1,16,TRBV30,-,CAWTSAPRTGGTEAFF,TGTGCCTGGACATCGGCGCCGAGGACAGGGGGCACTGAAGCTTTCTTT
TRBD1,TRBJ2-2,16,TRBV6-4,few,CASSDTPGQGTGELFF,TGTGCCAGCAGTGACACCCCGGGACAGGGGACCGGGGAGCTGTTTTTT
-,TRBJ2-3,15,TRBV24-1,many,CATSDLGTREDTQYF,TGTGCCACCAGTGATTTGGGGACAAGGGAGGATACGCAGTATTTT
-,TRBJ2-1,11,TRBV10-3,-,CAISQGDEQFF,TGTGCCATCAGCCAGGGTGACGAGCAGTTCTTC
-,TRBJ2-4,16,TRBV5-8,few,CASSSFRDSAKNIQYF,TGTGCCAGCAGCTCTTTCAGGGATTCGGCCAAAAACATTCAGTACTTC
TRBD2,TRBJ2-3,16,TRBV15,-,CATSRRDSGVSDTQYF,TGTGCCACCAGCAGAAGGGATAGCGGGGTGTCAGATACGCAGTATTTT
TRBD1,TRBJ2-7,16,TRBV12-3/TRBV12-4,-,CASSLASGTAPPRQYF,TGTGCCAGCAGTTTAGCATCCGGGACAGCCCCGCCTAGGCAGTACTTC
-,TRBJ2-2,16,TRBV3-1,few,CASSQYSGGVSGELFF,TGTGCCAGCAGCCAATATTCTGGAGGAGTGTCCGGGGAGCTGTTTTTT
-,TRBJ1-5,14,TRBV30,many,CAWSKGARNQPQHF,TGTGCCTGGAGTAAAGGGGCACGCAATCAGCCCCAGCATTTT
-,TRBJ2-7,12,TRBV5-8,-,CASRLRLHEQYF,TGTGCCAGCAGGCTCCGCCTCCACGAGCAGTACTTC
-,TRBJ2-1,15,TRBV7-2,many,CASSLVLSSYNEQFF,TGTGCCAGCAGCTTAGTACTCAGCTCCTACAATGAGCAGTTCTTC
-,TRBJ2-1,12,TRBV29-1,-,CSVDRRNNEQFF,TGCAGCGTTGACAGGCGTAACAATGAGCAGTTCTTC
-,TRBJ1-5,15,TRBV4-2,-,CASSQESGLNQPQHF,TGTGCCAGCAGCCAAGAATCGGGACTCAATCAGCCCCAGCATTTT
-,TRBJ1-1,17,TRBV21-1,-,CASSPAGQGATNTEAFF,TGTGCCAGCAGCCCGGCGGGACAGGGGGCGACGAACACTGAAGCTTTCTTT
TRBD1,TRBJ2-3,14,TRBV20-1,-,CSADGTGSTDTQYF,TGCAGTGCTGATGGGACAGGGAGCACAGATACGCAGTATTTT
-,TRBJ1-2,15,TRBV15,-,CATSRDRGGRDGYTF,TGTGCCACCAGCAGAGATCGCGGGGGGCGGGATGGCTACACCTTC
-,TRBJ2-7,15,TRBV7-9,few,CASSLTGPIPYEQYF,TGTGCCAGCAGCTTAACAGGGCCGATCCCCTACGAGCAGTACTTC
-,TRBJ1-1,17,TRBV7-9,many,CASSPHTSDFGLTEAFF,TGTGCCAGCAGCCCCCATACCTCAGACTTCGGGCTCACTGAAGCTTTCTTT
-,TRBJ2-1,16,TRBV23-1,many,CASSHSEKTGYNEQFF,TGCGCCAGCAGTCACTCCGAGAAGACTGGCTACAATGAGCAGTTCTTC
-,TRBJ1-4,14,TRBV5-1,few,CASSAGHLDEKLFF,TGCGCCAGCAGCGCGGGACATCTCGATGAAAAACTGTTTTTT
TRBD1,TRBJ2-1,13,TRBV2,few,CASRATGEVEQFF,TGTGCCAGCAGGGCGACAGGGGAGGTTGAGCAGTTCTTC
-,TRBJ2-7,15,TRBV7-9,-,CASSPVAGFAYEQYF,TGTGCCAGCAGCCCCGTCGCAGGATTTGCCTACGAGCAGTACTTC
-,TRBJ2-7,14,TRBV5-1,-,CASSLAPRGYEQYF,TGCGCCAGCAGCTTGGCTCCCAGGGGCTACGAGCAGTACTTC
TRBD1,TRBJ2-3,15,TRBV7-9,few,CASSLGDRVADTQYF,TGTGCCAGCAGCTTAGGGGACAGGGTCGCAGATACGCAGTATTTT
TRBD2,TRBJ2-1,17,TRBV9,-,CASSVGTSGGVYNEQFF,TGTGCCAGCAGCGTAGGGACTAGCGGGGGGGTATACAATGAGCAGTTCTTC
-,TRBJ1-2,13,TRBV2,-,CASSEQGPGGYTF,TGTGCCAGCAGTGAACAGGGGCCCGGTGGCTACACCTTC
TRBD1,TRBJ1-5,15,TRBV19,-,CASSIRPQGNQPQHF,TGTGCCAGTAGTATTAGGCCACAGGGGAATCAGCCCCAGCATTTT
-,TRBJ2-3,15,TRBV7-2,-,CASSFVRKPTDTQYF,TGTGCCAGCAGCTTCGTTCGTAAACCCACAGATACGCAGTATTTT
-,TRBJ1-3,15,TRBV12-3/TRBV12-4,few,CASSLEGNVGNTIYF,TGTGCCAGCAGTTTAGAGGGTAATGTTGGAAACACCATATATTTT
TRBD1,TRBJ2-7,14,TRBV7-6,-,CASSPGQVAYEQYF,TGTGCCAGCAGCCCCGGACAGGTAGCCTACGAGCAGTACTTC
-,TRBJ1-1,16,TRBV7-2,-,CASSKAGSTMNTGAFF,TGTGCCAGCAGCAAGGCGGGGTCAACCATGAACACTGGAGCTTTCTTT
-,TRBJ2-4,14,TRBV18,few,CASSPAAAKNIQYF,TGTGCCAGCTCACCGGCGGCGGCCAAAAACATTCAGTACTTC
-,TRBJ1-1,15,TRBV5-5,-,CASSFFVQGNTEAFF,TGTGCCAGCAGCTTTTTCGTCCAGGGGAACACTGAAGCTTTCTTT
-,TRBJ1-1,19,TRBV7-2,few,CASSLAIRRVTGRYTEAFF,TGTGCCAGCAGCTTAGCGATTCGTAGGGTAACAGGGAGGTACACTGAAGCTTTCTTT
-,TRBJ1-1,17,TRBV7-8,-,CASSLETTGPRRTEAFF,TGTGCCAGCAGCTTAGAAACGACCGGGCCGCGTCGCACTGAAGCTTTCTTT
-,TRBJ2-4,14,TRBV20-1,few,CSARGRRGKNIQYF,TGCAGTGCTAGGGGACGACGTGGAAAAAACATTCAGTACTTC
-,TRBJ1-2,14,TRBV6-5,-,CASSYSSVGYGYTF,TGTGCCAGCAGTTACTCCTCCGTTGGCTATGGCTACACCTTC
TRBD2,TRBJ2-1,17,TRBV20-1,-,CSSWLTRTSDSYNEQFF,TGCAGTTCCTGGCTAACCCGGACTAGCGACTCCTACAATGAGCAGTTCTTC
-,TRBJ2-7,14,TRBV7-8,-,CASSSGPSGDEQYF,TGTGCCAGCAGCTCGGGGCCCAGTGGGGACGAGCAGTACTTC
TRBD1,TRBJ1-2,13,TRBV7-8,few,CASSFAQGYGYTF,TGTGCCAGCAGCTTCGCACAGGGGTATGGCTACACCTTC